This T cell receptor beta chain came from a study of T cell responses to AZD1222 COVID-19 vaccine. On this clone: Antigen specificity is unknown.

Whether given at about 4 or about 12 weeks, second doses were pooled. General study points: In a largely white British group with more females than males, clonal diversity was possibly underestimated.

Generated by immunoSEQ multiplex PCR, the TCRdb table keeps only in-frame clones and is missing some. The repertoire holds about 120,000 clones, 70% to 90% seen once, with under 6.5% in the top ten. V lost 5 bases and J 1 base, leaving 11 bases between the germline ends. The germline CDR1 and CDR2 sequences are LNHDA and SQIVND (reference sequence). The CDR3 is made up of 15 amino acids. This receptor was identified in an adult who received the AZD1222 COVID-19 vaccine. The specimen comprised peripheral blood, sampled 28 days after the second AZD1222 dose. This chain joins TRBV19 and TRBJ2-2, with D tentatively TRBD2 (5 bases). CDR3 sequence (DNA): TGTGCCAGTAGTGTCACTGGACTGAACACCGGGGAGCTGTTTTTT. Its translation is CASSVTGLNTGELFF.